These 31 T cell receptor beta chains came from one sample sequenced in a study of post-analysis software for immune sequencing data. Points from the study as a whole: Relative to controls, patients had about five TRBV segments at higher frequency, with TRBV5-6, TRBV5-1 and TRBV20-1 among these.

TCR beta cDNA libraries included unique molecular identifiers. TCRdb reprocessed the PCR reads with MiXCR, giving one entry per CDR3 protein. Among fewer than 600,000 distinct CDR3 sequences listed, 45% were seen once. Their recognized antigens are unknown. Input material: blood. The receptors originated from a girl aged 5-17 years with multiple sclerosis.

The V call is TRBV20-1, the J call TRBJ2-5; the match to TRBD1 covers 7 bases. V was clipped by 5 bases and J by 2 bases; unmatched bases: 11. CDR3 length: 15 amino acids. Germline V gives CDR1 DFQATT, CDR2 SNEGSKA (reference sequence). The CDR3 coding sequence is TGCAGTGCTTATGACCTGACAGGGCAGCAAGAGACCCAGTACTTC. This encodes CSAYDLTGQQETQYF.

This clonotype has more than one count but fewer than ten. The V call is TRBV29-1, the J call TRBJ1-2; no clear D gene. The CDR3 is made up of 14 amino acids. Between the trimmed V and J ends, which lost 6 bases and 1 base, there was a span of 15 bases. The germline CDR1 and CDR2 sequences are SQVTM and ANQGSEA. For the CDR3, the DNA is TGCAGCGTCGGCAGTGAAAATCTTAACTATGGCTACACCTTC. This translates into CSVGSENLNYGYTF.

This chain connects TRBV29-1 to TRBJ1-2; D might be TRBD1 (6 bases). Trimming took off 6 bases at V and 0 bases at J, with 20 bases between the two ends. This CDR3 contains 16 residues. The germline CDR1 and CDR2 sequences are SQVTM and ANQGSEA. The CDR3 coding sequence is TGCAGCGTGGGGGGCGACAGGAGGAAGACTAACTATGGCTACACCTTC. It codes for CSVGGDRRKTNYGYTF.

This clonotype was seen once. This chain uses TRBV9 with TRBJ1-5, with a tentative D call TRBD1 (6 bases). Germline CDR1 reads SGDLS; CDR2 reads YYNGEE. CDR3 size: 14 residues. V lost 3 bases and J 6 bases, leaving 13 bases between the germline ends. CDR3 sequence: CASSEDGGGQPQHF. The CDR3 region has the DNA TGTGCCAGCAGCGAGGATGGAGGGGGTCAGCCCCAGCATTTT.

The chain has TRBV28 and TRBJ1-2; unclear D gene. V dropped 7 bases and J dropped 4 bases, with 16 bases sitting between them. Germline assignment: CDR1 MDHEN and CDR2 SYDVKM. There are 14 residues in the CDR3. The CDR3 sequence is CASTEPGRIYGYTF. Here the CDR3 DNA reads TGTGCCAGCACCGAACCCGGACGGATCTATGGCTACACCTTC.

This clonotype was observed a handful of times. This chain joins TRBV5-1 and TRBJ2-3, with D tentatively TRBD1 or TRBD2 (5 bases each). Trimming took off 4 bases at V and 5 bases at J, with 11 bases between the two ends. Looked up from germline, CDR1 is SGHRS and CDR2 is YFSETQ. CDR3 size: 13 residues. The CDR3 coding sequence is TGCGCCAGCAGCCCCAGGGACGGAGATACGCAGTATTTT. The encoded protein is CASSPRDGDTQYF. Looking up the rest from reference TRBV5-1 and TRBJ2-3 gives the full variable domain: KAGVTQTPRYLIKTRGQQVTLSCSPISGHRSVSWYQQTPGQGLQFLFEYFSETQRNKGNFPGRFSGRQFSNSRSEMNVSTLELGDSALYLCASSPRDGDTQYFGPGTRLTVL.

The CDR3 here is CASSPGLAGGYRGAKNIQYF. The CDR3 DNA sequence: TGTGCCAGCAGTCCCGGACTAGCGGGAGGATACCGGGGAGCCAAAAACATTCAGTACTTC. The chain couples TRBV28 to TRBJ2-5; 14 bases agree with TRBD2. The J call may be wrong; the DNA end is better matched by TRBJ2-4. The CDR3 sequence is 20 residues long. The germline CDR1 and CDR2 sequences are MDHEN and SYDVKM.

This chain uses TRBV9 with TRBJ1-1, with 8 bases lining up with TRBD1. Germline assignment: CDR1 SGDLS and CDR2 YYNGEE. CDR3 size: 19 residues. Losses at the gene ends were 4 bases for V and 3 bases for J; bases not matched to a gene: 20. The CDR3 DNA reads as TGTGCCAGCAGCCCACGACTCCAGGGGGCCGAAGTGGTAGACACTGAAGCTTTCTTT. Protein: CASSPRLQGAEVVDTEAFF.

This clonotype was seen a handful of times. V usage is TRBV7-9 and J usage is TRBJ2-7, with D possibly TRBD1 on 7 matching bases. The J call is in doubt because the DNA end fits TRBJ2-5 better. Per germline, CDR1 SEHNR and CDR2 FQNEAQ (reference sequence). This CDR3 contains 15 residues. CDR3 in DNA: TGTGCCAGCAGGCCGACAGGGACTTATCAAGAGACCCAGTACTTC. This codes for CASRPTGTYQETQYF.

There are a few counts of this clonotype. This chain connects TRBV9 to TRBJ2-3, with 11 positions matching TRBD2. The CDR3 runs to 15 residues. Germline V gene sequence: CDR1 SGDLS, CDR2 YYNGEE. After removal of 3 bases from V and 3 bases from J, the junction contained 3 bases not matched to a gene. The CDR3 DNA follows: TGTGCCAGCAGCGCGACTAGCGGGGAGACAGATACGCAGTATTTT. Translated: CASSATSGETDTQYF.

This rearrangement joins TRBV5-1 to TRBJ2-1; 7 nucleotides line up with TRBD2. Germline V CDR1 and CDR2: SGHRS, YFSETQ. V shed 1 base, J shed 5 bases, and the junction held 6 bases outside the gene matches. The CDR3 has 15 amino acids. The CDR3 DNA sequence: TGCGCCAGCAGCTTGATTGGGAGGGGCGACAATGAGCAGTTCTTC. It yields the protein CASSLIGRGDNEQFF.

Written as DNA, the CDR3 is TGTGCCAGCAGTGTGGACAGGGGAAATCAGCCCCAGCATTTT. This encodes CASSVDRGNQPQHF. This chain joins TRBV27 and TRBJ1-5; 9 positions match TRBD1. Unmatched junction bases numbered 3, after V lost 5 bases and J lost 4 bases. This CDR3 has 14 residues. The germline CDR1 and CDR2 sequences are MNHEY and SMNVEV (reference sequence).

V is TRBV7-6 and J is TRBJ1-1, with a tentative D call TRBD1 (6 bases). The CDR3 runs 16 residues. CDR1 and CDR2 from the germline V gene are SGHVS and FNYEAQ. Trimming stripped 5 bases from V and 0 bases from J, with 16 bases between. This CDR3 is CASSVYVGTLNTEAFF. In DNA, the CDR3 is TGTGCCAGCAGCGTTTACGTTGGGACACTGAACACTGAAGCTTTCTTT.

Only a few counts were recorded for this clonotype. The genes are TRBV20-1 and TRBJ2-1, with D possibly matching TRBD2 (6 bases). V lost 7 bases to trimming and J lost 8 bases, with 15 bases between them. From germline, CDR1 is DFQATT and CDR2 SNEGSKA (reference sequence). The CDR3 contains 12 residues. The CDR3 protein is CSGAGSVDEQFF. In DNA, the CDR3 is TGCAGTGGGGCGGGGTCGGTCGATGAGCAGTTCTTC.

J is TRBJ1-5 and V is TRBV12-3 or TRBV12-4, with D perhaps TRBD1 (5 bases). The ends were cut back, 4 bases at V and 4 bases at J, with 8 bases in the middle. This CDR3 has 13 amino acids. As DNA, the CDR3 is TGTGCCAGCAGTTGGACACGAAATCAGCCCCAGCATTTT. Encoded protein: CASSWTRNQPQHF.

This clonotype was observed many times. The V and J genes are TRBV29-1 and TRBJ2-1, with TRBD2 matching over 10 bases. The CDR3 sequence is 13 residues long. The V segment lost 3 bases and the J segment 8 bases; nucleotides outside the gene matches: 4. Germline V CDR1 and CDR2: SQVTM, ANQGSEA. This chain's CDR3 is CSVEGLASHEQFF. The CDR3 DNA follows: TGCAGCGTTGAGGGACTAGCGAGCCATGAGCAGTTCTTC.

This clonotype was found a few times. The chain has TRBV27 and TRBJ2-4, with 10 bases matching TRBD2. The end of the DNA is better explained by TRBJ2-7, so the J call may be wrong. The germline V gene encodes CDR1 MNHEY and CDR2 SMNVEV (reference sequence). CDR3 length: 17 residues. CDR3 sequence: CASSFSLAGDWVYEQYF. DNA of the CDR3: TGTGCCAGCAGTTTCTCGCTAGCGGGGGACTGGGTCTACGAGCAGTACTTC.

The V and J genes are TRBV20-1 and TRBJ2-1; 8 nucleotides line up with TRBD2. This CDR3 has 17 residues. Germline V gene sequence: CDR1 DFQATT, CDR2 SNEGSKA (reference sequence). V was clipped by 6 bases and J by 2 bases; unmatched bases: 15. The CDR3 bases are TGCAGTGCCTCATCCGGTTCGGGACTAGAGGCCTACAATGAGCAGTTCTTC. Translating it yields CSASSGSGLEAYNEQFF.

V is TRBV28 and J is TRBJ2-7; D not certain. CDR3 length equals 11 residues. The germline V gene encodes CDR1 MDHEN and CDR2 SYDVKM. The ends were cut back, 5 bases at V and 6 bases at J, with 8 bases in the middle. The CDR3 reads CASSTSLEQYF. The CDR3 DNA follows: TGTGCCAGCAGTACCAGTCTCGAGCAGTACTTC.

The rearrangement links TRBV7-3 to TRBJ2-3; a possible D gene is TRBD1 (5 bases). The CDR3 is 15 residues long. Germline V lookup: CDR1 SGHTA, CDR2 FQGTGA. The V end was cut by 4 bases, the J end by 4 bases, with 15 bases between. The CDR3 loop reads CASSSGHPQADTQYF. CDR3 sequence (DNA): TGTGCCAGCAGCTCCGGACACCCTCAGGCAGATACGCAGTATTTT.

The table lists this clonotype with a few counts. V and J are TRBV24-1 and TRBJ2-1, with TRBD1 identical over 9 bases. The V and J ends lost 4 bases and 4 bases, in that order; junction bases with no gene match: 7. The germline V gene encodes CDR1 KGHDR and CDR2 SFDVKD. CDR3 length: 16 residues. The CDR3 bases are TGTGCCACCAGTGACCCCGGGACAGGGATTTACAATGAGCAGTTCTTC. Translated, it gives CATSDPGTGIYNEQFF.

The genes are TRBV5-1 and TRBJ2-4, with 9 bases that match TRBD2. J lost 5 bases, V lost 3 bases, and 3 bases had no gene match. The CDR3 has 14 residues. Germline lookup yields CDR1 SGHRS and CDR2 YFSETQ. CDR3 in amino acids: CASSSRTSENIQYF. CDR3 nucleotides: TGCGCCAGCAGCTCACGGACTAGCGAAAACATTCAGTACTTC.

The V gene is TRBV5-1, the J gene TRBJ2-2; D remains ambiguous. CDR1 is SGHRS, CDR2 YFSETQ, per germline. Trimming left V 0 bases short and J 6 bases short, with 9 bases between. This CDR3 spans 14 amino acids. Written as DNA, the CDR3 is TGCGCCAGCAGCTTGGCCCCACCAGCCGGGGAGCTGTTTTTT. Amino acids: CASSLAPPAGELFF.

This clonotype was observed a few times. The chain uses TRBV7-2 and TRBJ1-5, with a possible D match to TRBD1 (5 bases). The V gene lost 2 bases and the J gene lost 1 base, with 9 bases spanning the gap. Germline values: CDR1 SGHTA, CDR2 FQGNSA. The CDR3 is 15 residues long. Here the CDR3 reads CASSLYRDSNQPQHF. In nucleotides, the CDR3 is TGTGCCAGCAGCTTATACCGGGACAGCAATCAGCCCCAGCATTTT.

At least ten counts were recorded for this clonotype. The V and J genes are TRBV29-1 and TRBJ2-7; TRBD1 matches 9 bases. V shed 5 bases, J shed 2 bases, and the junction held 7 bases outside the gene matches. The CDR3 consists of 14 residues. CDR1 is SQVTM and CDR2 is ANQGSEA in the germline V gene. CDR3 region: CSVRDRELTYEQYF. For the CDR3, the DNA is TGCAGCGTTCGGGACAGGGAACTTACCTACGAGCAGTACTTC.

The chain employs TRBV21-1 and TRBJ1-5; the table's D call of TRBD1 was not tested on the DNA. TRBV21-1 is listed as a pseudogene. This CDR3 region has 18 residues. The CDR3, as DNA: TGTGCCAGCAGCAAAGGTTCCGACAGGGGTCTGTTTAATCAGCCCCAGCATTTT. Translation: CASSKGSDRGLFNQPQHF.

This clonotype was counted between two and nine times. The chain is built from TRBV12-3 or TRBV12-4 and TRBJ2-5; 11 bases match TRBD2. The DNA matches TRBJ2-7 better at its end, which makes the J call doubtful. There are 15 residues in the CDR3. CDR3 in amino acids: CASTTGTSGLYEQYF. Written as DNA, the CDR3 is TGTGCCAGCACCACCGGGACTAGCGGACTATACGAGCAGTACTTC.

CDR3 nucleotides: TGTGCCAGCAGTTTTGGTGGGGCGGTCATTAGCAATCAGCCCCAGCATTTT. It translates to CASSFGGAVISNQPQHF. The V call is TRBV12-3 or TRBV12-4, the J call TRBJ1-5, with D tentatively TRBD1 (5 bases). Trimming pared 3 bases from V and 0 bases from J, leaving 15 bases between. CDR3 length: 17 amino acids.

This clonotype was detected once. CDR3 residues: CSAGEAGDLYEQFF. The CDR3 DNA reads as TGCAGTGCTGGGGAGGCAGGGGACCTCTACGAGCAGTTCTTC. This chain connects TRBV20-1 to TRBJ2-1; D may be TRBD1 or TRBD2 (6 bases each). The CDR3 consists of 14 residues. Trimming left V 5 bases short and J 10 bases short, with 21 bases between. In germline, CDR1 is DFQATT, CDR2 SNEGSKA (reference sequence).

This chain joins TRBV7-2 and TRBJ2-7; 12 nucleotides line up with TRBD2. CDR1 and CDR2 (germline): SGHTA, FQGNSA. J was trimmed by 4 bases and V by 5 bases; bases with no gene match: 9. CDR3 size: 16 residues. DNA of the CDR3: TGTGCCAGCAGCGGCGGGAGACTAGCGGGAGCTTACGAGCAGTACTTC. This gives the protein CASSGGRLAGAYEQYF.

The sample holds a few counts of this clonotype. The rearrangement joins TRBV5-1 to TRBJ1-4, with D hard to call. CDR3 length equals 14 residues. The germline V gene encodes CDR1 SGHRS and CDR2 YFSETQ. V dropped 0 bases and J dropped 2 bases, with 5 bases sitting between them. The DNA of the CDR3 is TGCGCCAGCAGCTTGGACGGGACTAATGAAAAACTGTTTTTT. Translated: CASSLDGTNEKLFF.